Listed here are 26 T cell receptor beta chains from one sample, sequenced in a study of T cells in Graves' hyperthyroidism and ophthalmopathy. There were TCR beta CDR3 regions amplified from RNA transcripts. The TCR CDR3 was amplified in a first-round RT-PCR using the HTBI primer set. In TCRdb, the multiplex PCR reads were re-called with MiXCR into one record per CDR3 protein. The table includes about 360,000 distinct CDR3 sequences, less than 15% detected once. Sequencing was done on a sample of blood. The source is a woman aged 18-29 years with Graves' hyperthyroidism.

This clonotype has a count of ten or more. The chain recombines TRBV12-3 or TRBV12-4 with TRBJ2-7; maybe TRBD2 (6 bases). V was trimmed by 5 bases and J by 3 bases, leaving 14 bases between them. The CDR3 covers 14 residues. The chain's CDR3 is CASSRRGFDYEQYF. The CDR3 DNA is TGTGCCAGCAGTCGGAGGGGATTCGACTACGAGCAGTACTTC.

This clonotype was recorded many times. This chain joins TRBV7-2 and TRBJ1-5; D is possibly TRBD1 (6 bases). The CDR3 runs to 15 residues. Looked up from germline, CDR1 is SGHTA and CDR2 is FQGNSA. The V end lost 5 bases, the J end lost 3 bases, and 14 bases lay between the germline ends. CDR3 nucleotide sequence: TGTGCCAGCAGCCTCCCCGGGACAAACAATCAGCCCCAGCATTTT. Translating gives CASSLPGTNNQPQHF.

This clonotype has a handful of counts. CDR3 nucleotide sequence: TGCGCCAGCAGCCAGGGACAGGGACTTTTTGAAGCTTTCTTT. This sequence encodes CASSQGQGLFEAFF. The chain joins TRBV4-1 to TRBJ1-1; 9 nucleotides match TRBD1. Losses at the gene ends were 3 bases for V and 7 bases for J; bases not matched to a gene: 6. This CDR3 is 14 amino acids long. CDR1 and CDR2 (germline): MGHRA, YSYEKL.

This clonotype has a handful of counts. V is TRBV5-4 and J is TRBJ1-6, with 8 nucleotides matching TRBD1. From germline, CDR1 is SGHNT and CDR2 YYREEE (reference sequence). The CDR3 totals 14 residues. J was trimmed by 10 bases and V by 3 bases; bases with no gene match: 6. For the CDR3, the DNA is TGTGCCAGCAGCTCCCAGGGGGCTCAGTCACCCCTCCACTTT. Protein sequence: CASSSQGAQSPLHF.

This clonotype showed up just a few times. This chain links TRBV28 with TRBJ1-2; D may be TRBD1 (6 bases). Germline V gene sequence: CDR1 MDHEN, CDR2 SYDVKM. The V and J ends lost 6 bases and 4 bases respectively, with 9 bases between them. This CDR3 contains 12 residues. The chain's CDR3 is CASSGGLYGYTF. CDR3 DNA sequence: TGTGCCAGCAGCGGGGGGCTCTATGGCTACACCTTC.

This clonotype was found many times. The chain combines TRBV13 with TRBJ1-6; 9 positions agree with TRBD1. V lost 5 bases and J lost 7; bases outside the gene matches: 6. The CDR3 is made up of 15 amino acids. Germline assignment: CDR1 PRHDT and CDR2 FYEKMQ (reference sequence). The CDR3 spells CASSPVGQGNSPLHF. The CDR3 region has the DNA TGTGCCAGCAGCCCCGTCGGACAGGGGAATTCACCCCTCCACTTT.

In its sample, this clonotype was seen many times. This sequence joins TRBV28 and TRBJ2-3; 9 bases line up with TRBD1. Germline-derived CDR1 and CDR2 are MDHEN and SYDVKM. The CDR3 covers 16 residues. V was clipped by 6 bases and J by 5 bases; unmatched bases: 12. The CDR3 bases are TGTGCCAGCAGGCCTAACCGGGACAGGGTCGTAGATACGCAGTATTTT. It translates to CASRPNRDRVVDTQYF.

Here the CDR3 DNA reads TGCGCCAGCAGCCTATCAGGGGGGCTCAGTTCCCAGTACTTC. It codes for CASSLSGGLSSQYF. The chain combines TRBV4-3 with TRBJ2-5; D is perhaps TRBD1 (7 bases). The V gene's germline CDR1 is LGHNA and CDR2 YSLEER. With 4 bases removed from V and 9 bases from J, the gap between germline ends came to 18 bases. CDR3 length equals 14 residues.

The genes are TRBV7-2 and TRBJ2-3; 13 nucleotides match TRBD2. There are 15 residues in the CDR3. Germline trimming cut 4 bases from V and 9 bases from J; bases unmatched to any gene: 7. Germline CDR1 reads SGHTA; CDR2 reads FQGNSA. The DNA of the CDR3 is TGTGCCAGCAGCTCGGACGAGACTAGCGGGGGGACGCAGTATTTT. Its protein is CASSSDETSGGTQYF.

This clonotype was observed a handful of times. The chain recombines TRBV4-2 with TRBJ2-1; 11 nucleotides line up with TRBD2. The CDR3 length is 18 residues. Germline CDR1 reads LGHNA; CDR2 reads YNFKEQ. Trimming cost V 5 bases and J 2 bases; bases outside gene matches: 11. CDR3 nucleotide sequence: TGTGCCAGCAGCATGGATATTAGCGGGGGGGCCCCCTACAATGAGCAGTTCTTC. As protein: CASSMDISGGAPYNEQFF.

There are many counts of this clonotype. The chain employs TRBV28 and TRBJ1-4; a possible D gene is TRBD1 (6 bases). The CDR3 consists of 14 residues. Germline V CDR1 and CDR2: MDHEN, SYDVKM. V gave up 5 bases and J gave up 6 bases, with 13 bases separating them. The CDR3 is CASSPPTGYEKLFF. The CDR3 DNA sequence: TGTGCCAGCAGTCCACCCACAGGGTATGAAAAACTGTTTTTT.

The chain links TRBV7-8 to TRBJ2-7; D possibly corresponds to TRBD1 (6 bases). This CDR3 region has 15 residues. In germline, CDR1 is SGHVS, CDR2 FQNEAQ. Trimming removed 5 bases at V and 5 bases at J, with 19 bases between. CDR3 nucleotides: TGTGCCAGCAGCCCCCCGTCAACAGGGATCGACGAGCAGTACTTC. This encodes CASSPPSTGIDEQYF. Full variable domain (outside the CDR3, taken from reference TRBV7-8 and TRBJ2-7): GAGVSQSPRYKVAKRGQDVALRCDPISGHVSLFWYQQALGQGPEFLTYFQNEAQLDKSGLPSDRFFAERPEGSVSTLKIQRTQQEDSAVYLCASSPPSTGIDEQYFGPGTRLTVT.

V gene TRBV19 combines with J gene TRBJ1-1; D remains unclear. CDR3 length equals 11 residues. The germline V and J ends were trimmed by 8 bases and 4 bases, with 8 bases remaining between them. Germline V CDR1 and CDR2: LNHDA, SQIVND (reference sequence). The CDR3 protein is CASEQRTEAFF. The CDR3 DNA is TGTGCCAGTGAGCAACGCACTGAAGCTTTCTTT.

Concerning this clonotype itself: Germline and junction disagree at one end, which may indicate a read error. The chain carries TRBV28 and TRBJ1-6; D gene ambiguous. The CDR3 is 16 amino acids. CDR1 MDHEN and CDR2 SYDVKM come from the germline V gene. The CDR3 is CASSLISSSHNSPLHF. The CDR3 region has the DNA TGTGCCAGCAGTCTTATCTCAAGCTCCCATAATTCACCCCTCCACTTT.

This clonotype came up many times. The genes are TRBV24-1 and TRBJ1-5; D not certain. Looked up from germline, CDR1 is KGHDR and CDR2 is SFDVKD. The CDR3 sequence is 13 residues long. Between the trimmed V and J ends, which lost 7 bases and 0 bases, there was a span of 6 bases. CDR3 DNA sequence: TGTGCCACCAGCCCTAATAGCAATCAGCCCCAGCATTTT. This gives the protein CATSPNSNQPQHF.

This clonotype has at least ten counts. The chain couples TRBV11-2 to TRBJ2-1; possibly TRBD1 for D (6 bases). The V gene lost 5 bases and the J gene lost 9 bases, with 14 bases spanning the gap. This CDR3 comprises 13 residues. Germline CDR1 reads SGHAT; CDR2 reads FQNNGV. The CDR3 nucleotides are TGTGCCAGCAGCGGTGGGGGCCATATTGAGCAGTTCTTC. The encoded protein is CASSGGGHIEQFF.

As to this clonotype: A much larger clone lies one base from this, so it may be a read error. This chain links TRBV6-2 or TRBV6-3 with TRBJ2-3; the D is unclear. Trimming shortened V by 5 bases and J by 6 bases, and 12 bases separated the two germline ends. The CDR3 runs to 13 residues. CDR1 and CDR2 from the germline V gene are MNHEY and SVGEGT. CDR3 DNA sequence: TGTGCCAGCAGTATCGGGTTCTCGGATACGCAGTATTTT. Translation: CASSIGFSDTQYF.

This clonotype was seen repeatedly, ten times or more. This chain links TRBV3-1 with TRBJ2-1; perhaps TRBD2 as D (5 bases). V lost 6 bases and J lost 0, with 6 bases in between. This CDR3 has 13 amino acids. Germline CDR1 is LGHDT and CDR2 is YNNKEL (reference sequence). DNA for the CDR3: TGTGCCAGCAGAGAGGGCTCCTACAATGAGCAGTTCTTC. It specifies CASREGSYNEQFF.

This clonotype showed up many times. This chain connects TRBV27 to TRBJ2-3, with D possibly matching TRBD2 (6 bases). The V end was cut by 6 bases, the J end by 0 bases, with 7 bases between. This CDR3 is built from 13 residues. Germline values: CDR1 MNHEY, CDR2 SMNVEV (reference sequence). CDR3 DNA: TGTGCCAGCAGGGGGACTAGCACAGATACGCAGTATTTT. It is translated as CASRGTSTDTQYF.

This clonotype was recorded at least ten times. The V gene is TRBV7-2, the J gene TRBJ1-1; D is unclear. The ends were cut back, 2 bases at V and 0 bases at J, with 7 bases in the middle. Germline assignment: CDR1 SGHTA and CDR2 FQGNSA. This CDR3 comprises 14 residues. The CDR3, as DNA: TGTGCCAGCAGCTTATATGGCATGAACACTGAAGCTTTCTTT. As protein: CASSLYGMNTEAFF.

This clonotype was seen many times. The chain links TRBV2 to TRBJ1-4; D unresolved. Trimming removed 2 bases from V and 7 bases from J, with 20 bases in between. Germline V lookup: CDR1 SNHLY, CDR2 FYNNEI. This CDR3 has 17 amino acids. CDR3 sequence (DNA): TGTGCCAGCAGTGAACGGCCCCGCGGCTATAGACTTGAAAAACTGTTTTTT. Residues: CASSERPRGYRLEKLFF.

This clonotype was seen ten or more times. One junction end does not reproduce the germline sequence, and a read error may be involved. V gene TRBV28 combines with J gene TRBJ1-1; D is unclear. Germline lookup yields CDR1 MDHEN and CDR2 SYDVKM. The CDR3 contains 16 residues. The CDR3 here is CANSFGRRIMNTEAFF. The CDR3 DNA follows: TGTGCCAACAGTTTCGGCAGGCGGATTATGAACACTGAAGCTTTCTTT.

V gene TRBV28 combines with J gene TRBJ1-5, with D tentatively TRBD1 (5 bases). CDR1 is MDHEN, CDR2 SYDVKM, per germline. CDR3 size: 16 residues. The ends were cut back, 3 bases at V and 5 bases at J, with 17 bases in the middle. Here the CDR3 DNA reads TGTGCCAGCAGTTTTAGGGGTTGGTATCCGGATCAGCCCCAGCATTTT. Encoded protein: CASSFRGWYPDQPQHF. Full variable domain (rest looked up from reference TRBV28 and TRBJ1-5): DVKVTQSSRYLVKRTGEKVFLECVQDMDHENMFWYRQDPGLGLRLIYFSYDVKMKEKGDIPEGYSVSREKKERFSLILESASTNQTSMYLCASSFRGWYPDQPQHFGDGTRLSIL.

This clonotype was counted many times. V gene TRBV7-2 combines with J gene TRBJ2-1; D uncertain. Germline loops: CDR1 SGHTA, CDR2 FQGNSA. V lost 5 bases, J lost 4 bases, and 12 bases lay in between. The CDR3 is 14 amino acids. This CDR3 is CASSPADLYNEQFF. The CDR3 nucleotides are TGTGCCAGCAGCCCAGCCGACTTGTACAATGAGCAGTTCTTC.

This clonotype has a count of ten or more. This rearrangement joins TRBV7-8 to TRBJ2-7; no clear D. This CDR3 has 16 residues. Germline V CDR1 and CDR2: SGHVS, FQNEAQ. V lost 1 base to trimming and J lost 0 bases, with 13 bases between them. CDR3 amino acids: CASSLGGAAYSYEQYF. Written as DNA, the CDR3 is TGTGCCAGCAGCTTAGGAGGCGCGGCCTACTCCTACGAGCAGTACTTC.

Many counts were recorded for this clonotype. This chain uses TRBV24-1 with TRBJ2-2, with D possibly being TRBD1 or TRBD2 (6 bases each). Germline V gene sequence: CDR1 KGHDR, CDR2 SFDVKD. The CDR3 length is 18 residues. V dropped 1 base and J dropped 5 bases, with 19 bases sitting between them. The CDR3 spells CATSDFPGAPQYTGELFF. For the CDR3, the DNA is TGTGCCACCAGTGATTTTCCGGGGGCTCCGCAGTATACCGGGGAGCTGTTTTTT.